The 2 T cell receptor beta chains below come from one sample, sequenced in a study of T cell responses to AZD1222 COVID-19 vaccine. Repertoires were generated with immunoSEQ multiplex PCR, while TCRdb's copy carries only in-frame clones and drops some. The sample has about 100,000 clones; roughly nine tenths are singletons. Sample: peripheral blood, taken on day 0 of AZD1222 vaccination. Source of these receptors: an adult in good health.

The gene calls are TRBV14 and TRBJ1-1; TRBD1 might be the D (5 bases). Deletions cut 4 bases from V and 3 bases from J, with 9 bases between. The length of the CDR3 is 13 residues. Germline CDR1 reads SGHDN; CDR2 reads FVKESK. For the CDR3, the DNA is TGTGCCAGCAGCCGCAGGGTAGACACTGAAGCTTTCTTT. Residues: CASSRRVDTEAFF.

The chain uses TRBV19 and TRBJ2-1; TRBD2 aligns across 9 bases. Germline loops: CDR1 LNHDA, CDR2 SQIVND (reference sequence). The CDR3 consists of 14 residues. V lost 3 bases and J lost 8; bases outside the gene matches: 5. In DNA form, the CDR3 reads TGTGCCAGTAGTATTAGCGGGAGTAAGGATGAGCAGTTCTTC. Translating gives CASSISGSKDEQFF.